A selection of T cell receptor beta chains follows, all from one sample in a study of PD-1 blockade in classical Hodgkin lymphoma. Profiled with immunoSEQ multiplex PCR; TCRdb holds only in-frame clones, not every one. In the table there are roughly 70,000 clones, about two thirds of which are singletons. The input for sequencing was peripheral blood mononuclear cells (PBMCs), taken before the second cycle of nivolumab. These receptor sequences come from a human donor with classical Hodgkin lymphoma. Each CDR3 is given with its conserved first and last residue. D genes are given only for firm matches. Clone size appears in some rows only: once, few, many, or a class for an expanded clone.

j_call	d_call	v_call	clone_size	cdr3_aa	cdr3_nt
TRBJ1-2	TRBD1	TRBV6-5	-	CASSYSRQGQGGYTF	TGTGCCAGCAGTTACTCCCGACAGGGGCAAGGTGGCTACACCTTC
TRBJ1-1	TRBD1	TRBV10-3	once	CAILGTANTEAFF	TGTGCCATCCTGGGGACAGCGAACACTGAAGCTTTCTTT
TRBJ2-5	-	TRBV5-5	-	CASSSTLSRETQYF	TGTGCCAGCAGCTCCACCCTAAGCAGGGAGACCCAGTACTTC
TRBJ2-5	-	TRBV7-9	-	CASSPRGTGTHQEAQYF	TGTGCCAGCAGCCCACGAGGGACCGGGACACACCAAGAGGCCCAGTACTTC
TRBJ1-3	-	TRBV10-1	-	CASSALSGNTIYF	TGCGCCAGCAGTGCTCTCTCTGGAAACACCATATATTTT
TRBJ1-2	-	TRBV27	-	CASSLQGGRGYTF	TGTGCCAGCAGTCTTCAAGGGGGGAGAGGCTACACCTTC
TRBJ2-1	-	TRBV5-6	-	CASSLDYEQFF	TGTGCCAGCAGCTTGGATTATGAGCAGTTCTTC
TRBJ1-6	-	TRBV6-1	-	CASSEGEWSSYNSPLHF	TGTGCCAGCAGTGAAGGAGAATGGAGCTCCTATAATTCACCCCTCCACTTT
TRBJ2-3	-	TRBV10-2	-	CASSEQRGAGDTQYF	TGCGCCAGCAGTGAGCAGCGTGGGGCGGGAGATACGCAGTATTTT
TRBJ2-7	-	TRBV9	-	CASSVGEQEGYYEQYF	TGTGCCAGCAGCGTGGGGGAGCAGGAGGGATACTACGAGCAGTACTTC
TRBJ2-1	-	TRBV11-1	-	CASSPSAYNEQFF	TGTGCCAGCAGCCCCTCAGCCTACAATGAGCAGTTCTTC
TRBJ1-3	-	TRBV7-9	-	CASSLAAISGNTIYF	TGTGCCAGCAGCTTGGCCGCTATCTCTGGAAACACCATATATTTT
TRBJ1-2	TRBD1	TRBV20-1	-	CSVFRGGGYTF	TGCAGTGTTTTCAGGGGGGGTGGCTACACCTTC
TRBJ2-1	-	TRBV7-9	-	CASSLGAGDGEQFF	TGTGCCAGCAGCTTAGGGGCAGGGGATGGTGAGCAGTTCTTC
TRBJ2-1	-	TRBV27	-	CASSLASQGPYNEQFF	TGTGCCAGCAGTTTAGCCTCACAGGGCCCTTACAATGAGCAGTTCTTC
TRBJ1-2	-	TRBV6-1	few	CASSESRTVNYGYTF	TGTGCCAGCAGTGAAAGCCGGACGGTTAACTATGGCTACACCTTC
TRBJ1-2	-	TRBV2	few	CASSDSDGRDYTF	TGTGCCAGCAGTGATTCGGACGGGAGAGACTACACCTTC
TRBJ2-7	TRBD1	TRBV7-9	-	CASSVRTGKSYEQYF	TGTGCCAGCAGCGTCCGGACAGGGAAATCCTACGAGCAGTACTTC
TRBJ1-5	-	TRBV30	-	CAWSVPQGLGPQHF	TGTGCCTGGAGTGTACCCCAGGGGTTAGGGCCCCAGCATTTT
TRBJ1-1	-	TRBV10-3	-	CAIRRDYAPEAFF	TGTGCCATCAGGAGGGACTATGCCCCCGAAGCTTTCTTT
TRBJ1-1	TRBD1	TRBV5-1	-	CASSSPLTGGAYTEAFF	TGCGCCAGCAGCTCACCATTAACAGGGGGCGCTTACACTGAAGCTTTCTTT
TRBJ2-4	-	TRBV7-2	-	CASSLIPAGAKNIQYF	TGTGCCAGCAGCCTTATCCCGGCCGGGGCCAAAAACATTCAGTACTTC